A few counts support the clone carrying this T cell receptor (beta chain). As yet, its antigen is unknown. The data derive from a study of T cell repertoires in cytomegalovirus infection. TCRdb re-analysed the reads in MiXCR, keeping a single row per CDR3 protein. This sample has around 180,000 distinct CDR3 sequences, with approximately 20% found just once. Trimming cost V 7 bases and J 8 bases, with 14 bases left between them. The V gene's germline CDR1 is SQVTM and CDR2 ANQGSEA. This CDR3 is built from 11 residues. Findings and caveats of the study: Clonotypes of TCR beta that were HLA-C-restricted and CMV-specific dominated the ex vivo response.

The J gene is TRBJ1-2, the V gene TRBV29-1, with D unclear. The sequence was collected from a human donor in good health (CMV status not recorded). Some clones in this sample may be carry-over from other donors' samples. Sequencing input: PBMCs. CDR3 loop: CSAEGGWGYTF. CDR3 in DNA: TGCAGCGCAGAGGGAGGGTGGGGCTACACCTTC.